What follows describes a single TCR beta chain. The data were taken from a study of blood T cell repertoires in COVID-19. TCRdb's table, derived via immunoSEQ multiplex PCR, lists solely in-frame clones and lacks some. The profile shows about 160,000 clones, roughly four fifths of them singletons. CDR1 is SQVTM, CDR2 ANQGSEA, per germline. This CDR3 comprises 14 residues. V shed 8 bases and J 0 bases; nucleotides not matched to a gene: 8. Sequenced input: peripheral blood. This clonotype was obtained from a human donor in a cohort sampled during active COVID-19. V is TRBV29-1 and J is TRBJ2-5; 8 positions agree with TRBD1. For the CDR3, the DNA is TGCAGCTTAGGGACAGGAGGTTACCAAGAGACCCAGTACTTC. Protein: CSLGTGGYQETQYF.